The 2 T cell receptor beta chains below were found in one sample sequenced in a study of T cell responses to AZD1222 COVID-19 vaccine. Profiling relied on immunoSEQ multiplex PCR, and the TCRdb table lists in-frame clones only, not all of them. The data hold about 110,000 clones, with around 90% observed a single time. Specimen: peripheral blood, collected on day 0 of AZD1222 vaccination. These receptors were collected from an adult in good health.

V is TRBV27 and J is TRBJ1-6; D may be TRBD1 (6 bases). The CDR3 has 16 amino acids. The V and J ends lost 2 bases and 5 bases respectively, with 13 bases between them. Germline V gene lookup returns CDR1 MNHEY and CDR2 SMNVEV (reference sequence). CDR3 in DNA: TGTGCCAGCAGTTTACGGCGGCAGGGGCATAATTCACCCCTCCACTTT. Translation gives CASSLRRQGHNSPLHF.

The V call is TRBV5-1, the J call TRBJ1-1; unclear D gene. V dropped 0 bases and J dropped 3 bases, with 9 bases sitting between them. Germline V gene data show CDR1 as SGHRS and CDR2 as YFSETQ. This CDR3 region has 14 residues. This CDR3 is CASSLAGSHTEAFF. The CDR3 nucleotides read TGCGCCAGCAGCTTGGCGGGGAGCCACACTGAAGCTTTCTTT. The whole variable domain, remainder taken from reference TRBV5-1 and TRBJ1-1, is KAGVTQTPRYLIKTRGQQVTLSCSPISGHRSVSWYQQTPGQGLQFLFEYFSETQRNKGNFPGRFSGRQFSNSRSEMNVSTLELGDSALYLCASSLAGSHTEAFFGQGTRLTVV.